This TCR beta chain was found in a study of blood T cell repertoires in COVID-19. Those enrolled, adults aged roughly 18 to 100 years, came from 20 to 25 US areas. Assignments of participants to cohorts depended upon their own reported clinical history. Cohort 3 recovered donors had two negative PCRs, clearance, or symptom resolution. In the original processing: By means of reference gene primer amplification, nucleated cell counts were estimated. Data came from immunoSEQ multiplex PCR; TCRdb stores just in-frame clones and leaves some out. The DNA was the basis for D and trimming; V, J and clone size are from that table. The table includes 150,000 or so clones, roughly 85% detected once. The CDR3 has 13 amino acids. From germline, CDR1 is SGHRS and CDR2 YFSETQ. V shed 1 base and J shed 5 bases, with 8 bases lying between them.

The V call is TRBV5-1, the J call TRBJ2-3, with unresolved D. The origin of this receptor is a man aged 55 to 69 who had recovered from COVID-19. The sequenced sample was PBMCs or T cells enriched from blood (not recorded which). The CDR3 sequence is CASSLSTRDTQYF. CDR3 DNA sequence: TGCGCCAGCAGCTTGTCGACACGAGATACGCAGTATTTT.